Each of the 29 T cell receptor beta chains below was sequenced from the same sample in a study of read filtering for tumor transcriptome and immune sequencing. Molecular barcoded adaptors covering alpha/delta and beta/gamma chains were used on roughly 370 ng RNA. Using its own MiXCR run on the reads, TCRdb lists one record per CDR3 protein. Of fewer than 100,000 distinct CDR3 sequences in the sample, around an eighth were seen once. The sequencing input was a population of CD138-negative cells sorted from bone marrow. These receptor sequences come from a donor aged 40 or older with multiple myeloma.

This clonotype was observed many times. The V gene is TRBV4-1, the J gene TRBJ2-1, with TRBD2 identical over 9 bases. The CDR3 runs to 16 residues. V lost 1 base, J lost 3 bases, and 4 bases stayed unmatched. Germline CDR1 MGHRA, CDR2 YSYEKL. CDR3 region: CASSQGAGGRYNEQFF. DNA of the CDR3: TGCGCCAGCAGCCAAGGGGCGGGAGGGCGCTACAATGAGCAGTTCTTC.

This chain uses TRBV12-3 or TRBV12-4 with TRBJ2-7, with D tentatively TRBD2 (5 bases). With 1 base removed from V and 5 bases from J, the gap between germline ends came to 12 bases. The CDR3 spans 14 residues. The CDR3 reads CASSLGRGSHEQYF. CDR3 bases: TGTGCCAGCAGTTTAGGCCGGGGATCCCACGAGCAGTACTTC.

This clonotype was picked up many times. The CDR3 sequence is CASSLVNLGLSAEAFF. In DNA, the CDR3 is TGTGCCAGCAGCTTGGTCAACCTCGGACTTTCCGCTGAAGCTTTCTTT. V usage is TRBV5-5 and J usage is TRBJ1-1; unclear D gene. Trimming removed 0 bases at V and 6 bases at J, with 18 bases between. This CDR3 region has 16 residues. Germline lookup yields CDR1 SGHKS and CDR2 YYEKEE (reference sequence).

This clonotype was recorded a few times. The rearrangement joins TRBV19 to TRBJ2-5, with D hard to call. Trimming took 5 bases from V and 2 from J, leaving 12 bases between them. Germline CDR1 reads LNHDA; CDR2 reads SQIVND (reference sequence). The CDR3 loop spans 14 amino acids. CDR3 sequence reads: CASSYHSNQETQYF. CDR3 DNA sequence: TGTGCCAGTAGTTATCATTCGAATCAAGAGACCCAGTACTTC.

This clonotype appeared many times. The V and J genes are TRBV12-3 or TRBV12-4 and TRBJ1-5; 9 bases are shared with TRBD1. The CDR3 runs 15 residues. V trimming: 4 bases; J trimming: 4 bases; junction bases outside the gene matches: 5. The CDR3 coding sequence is TGTGCCAGCAGTTCTCGACAGGGGGGAAATCAGCCCCAGCATTTT. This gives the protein CASSSRQGGNQPQHF.

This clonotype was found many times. The CDR3 loop reads CATSTPGTEKYEQYF. The CDR3 region has the DNA TGTGCCACCAGCACCCCCGGGACAGAAAAATACGAGCAGTACTTC. The chain is built from TRBV10-3 and TRBJ2-7; TRBD1 matches 7 bases. Germline loops: CDR1 ENHRY, CDR2 SYGVKD. J lost 4 bases, V lost 10 bases, and 16 bases had no gene match. This CDR3 is built from 15 residues.

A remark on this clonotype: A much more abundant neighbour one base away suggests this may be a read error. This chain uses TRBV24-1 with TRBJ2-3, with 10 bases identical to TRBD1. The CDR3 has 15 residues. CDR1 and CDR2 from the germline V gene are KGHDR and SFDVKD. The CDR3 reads CAPSDPGQGADTQYF. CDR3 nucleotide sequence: TGTGCCCCCAGTGATCCAGGACAGGGGGCAGATACGCAGTATTTT.

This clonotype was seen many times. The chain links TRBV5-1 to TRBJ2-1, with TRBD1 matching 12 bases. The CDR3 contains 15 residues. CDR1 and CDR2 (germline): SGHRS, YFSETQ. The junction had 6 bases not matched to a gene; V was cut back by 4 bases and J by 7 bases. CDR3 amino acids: CASSPGQGAMNEQFF. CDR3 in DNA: TGCGCCAGCAGCCCGGGACAGGGGGCAATGAATGAGCAGTTCTTC.

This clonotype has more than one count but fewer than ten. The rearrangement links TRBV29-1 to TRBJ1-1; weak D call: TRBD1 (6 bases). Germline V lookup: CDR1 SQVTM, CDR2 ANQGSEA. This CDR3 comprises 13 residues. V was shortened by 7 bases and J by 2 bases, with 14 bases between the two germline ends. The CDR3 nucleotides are TGCAGCGCCCTAGGACAGTTTAACACTGAAGCTTTCTTT. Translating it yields CSALGQFNTEAFF.

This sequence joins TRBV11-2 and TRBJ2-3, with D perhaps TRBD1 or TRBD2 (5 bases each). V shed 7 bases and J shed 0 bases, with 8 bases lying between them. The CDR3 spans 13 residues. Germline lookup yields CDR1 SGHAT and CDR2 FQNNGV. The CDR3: CASTRDSTDTQYF. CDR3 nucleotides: TGTGCCAGCACCCGGGACAGCACAGATACGCAGTATTTT. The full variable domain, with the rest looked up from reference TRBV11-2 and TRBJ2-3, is EAGVAQSPRYKIIEKRQSVAFWCNPISGHATLYWYQQILGQGPKLLIQFQNNGVVDDSQLPKDRFSAERLKGVDSTLKIQPAKLEDSAVYLCASTRDSTDTQYFGPGTRLTVL.

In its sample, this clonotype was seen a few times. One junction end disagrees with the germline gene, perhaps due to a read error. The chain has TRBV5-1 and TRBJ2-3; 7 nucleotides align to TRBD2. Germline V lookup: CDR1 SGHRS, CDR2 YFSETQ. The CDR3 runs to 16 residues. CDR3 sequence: CASGLGLAESTDTQYF. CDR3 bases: TGCGCCAGCGGCTTGGGGCTAGCGGAAAGCACAGATACGCAGTATTTT.

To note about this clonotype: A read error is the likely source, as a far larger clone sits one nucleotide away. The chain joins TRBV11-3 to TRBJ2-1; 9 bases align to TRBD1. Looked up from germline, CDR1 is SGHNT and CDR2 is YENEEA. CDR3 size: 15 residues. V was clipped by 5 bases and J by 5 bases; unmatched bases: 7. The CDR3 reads CASSIYRGRDNEQFF. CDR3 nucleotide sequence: TGTGCCAGCAGCATTTACAGGGGGCGGGACAATGAGCAGTTCTTC.

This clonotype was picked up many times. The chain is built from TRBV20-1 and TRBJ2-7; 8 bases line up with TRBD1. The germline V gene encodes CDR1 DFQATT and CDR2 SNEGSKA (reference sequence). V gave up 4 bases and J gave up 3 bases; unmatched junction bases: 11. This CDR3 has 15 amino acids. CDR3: CSAKIGDRGLYEQYF. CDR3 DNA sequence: TGCAGTGCTAAAATCGGCGACAGGGGACTCTACGAGCAGTACTTC.

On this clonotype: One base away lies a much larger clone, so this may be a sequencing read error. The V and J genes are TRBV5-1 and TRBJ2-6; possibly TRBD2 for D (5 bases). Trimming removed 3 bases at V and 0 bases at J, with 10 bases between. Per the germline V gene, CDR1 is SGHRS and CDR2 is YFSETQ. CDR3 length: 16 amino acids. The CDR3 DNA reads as TGCGCCAGCAGCTCGTCGGGGAGCTCTGGGGCCAACGTCCTGACTTTC. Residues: CASSSSGSSGANVLTF.

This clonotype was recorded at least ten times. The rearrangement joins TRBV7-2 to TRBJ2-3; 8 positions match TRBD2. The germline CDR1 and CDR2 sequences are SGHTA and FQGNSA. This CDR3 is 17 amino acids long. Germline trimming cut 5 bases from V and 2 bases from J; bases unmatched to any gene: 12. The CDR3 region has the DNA TGTGCCAGCAGCCCTAGACCCTTACTAGCGGCCACAGATACGCAGTATTTT. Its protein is CASSPRPLLAATDTQYF.

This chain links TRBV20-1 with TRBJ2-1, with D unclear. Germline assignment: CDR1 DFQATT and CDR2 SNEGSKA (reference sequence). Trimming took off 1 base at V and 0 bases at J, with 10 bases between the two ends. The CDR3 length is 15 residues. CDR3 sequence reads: CSARAWRSSYNEQFF. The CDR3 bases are TGCAGTGCTAGAGCATGGCGGAGCTCCTACAATGAGCAGTTCTTC.

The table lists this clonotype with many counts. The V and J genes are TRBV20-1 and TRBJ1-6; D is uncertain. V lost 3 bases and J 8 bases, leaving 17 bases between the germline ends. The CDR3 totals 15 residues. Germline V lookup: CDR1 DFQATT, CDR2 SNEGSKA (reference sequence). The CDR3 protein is CSARSLIPLDSPLHF. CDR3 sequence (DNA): TGCAGTGCTAGGTCACTGATTCCGTTGGATTCACCCCTCCACTTT.

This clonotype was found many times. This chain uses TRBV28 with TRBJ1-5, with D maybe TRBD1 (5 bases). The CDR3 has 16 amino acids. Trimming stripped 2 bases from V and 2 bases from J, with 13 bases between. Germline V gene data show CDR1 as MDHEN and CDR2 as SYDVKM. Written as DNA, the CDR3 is TGTGCCAGCAGTTTAGGGGGGGGAGGCGGCAATCAGCCCCAGCATTTT. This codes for CASSLGGGGGNQPQHF.

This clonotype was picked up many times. CDR3 in DNA: TGTGCCACTGGACTACGGAGGGAGGGAACCTACAATGAGCAGTTCTTC. Encoded protein: CATGLRREGTYNEQFF. J is TRBJ2-1 and V is TRBV10-3, with 7 bases fitting TRBD2. With 10 bases clipped from V and 2 bases from J, the junction kept 14 bases outside the gene matches. Germline CDR1 ENHRY, CDR2 SYGVKD. The CDR3 sequence is 16 residues long.

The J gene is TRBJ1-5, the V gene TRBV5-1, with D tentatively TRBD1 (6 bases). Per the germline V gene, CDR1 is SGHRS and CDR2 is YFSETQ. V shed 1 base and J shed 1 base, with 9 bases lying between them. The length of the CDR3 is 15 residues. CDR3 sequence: CASSLSGASNQPQHF. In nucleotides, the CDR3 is TGCGCCAGCAGCTTGTCAGGGGCGAGCAATCAGCCCCAGCATTTT.

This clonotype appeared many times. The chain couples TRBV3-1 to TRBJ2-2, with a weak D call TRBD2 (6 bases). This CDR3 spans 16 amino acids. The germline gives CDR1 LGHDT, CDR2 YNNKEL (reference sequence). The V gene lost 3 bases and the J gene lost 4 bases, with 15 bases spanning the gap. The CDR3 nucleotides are TGTGCCAGCAGCCAGGGACTCCTCTCCAGCACCGGGGAGCTGTTTTTT. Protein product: CASSQGLLSSTGELFF.

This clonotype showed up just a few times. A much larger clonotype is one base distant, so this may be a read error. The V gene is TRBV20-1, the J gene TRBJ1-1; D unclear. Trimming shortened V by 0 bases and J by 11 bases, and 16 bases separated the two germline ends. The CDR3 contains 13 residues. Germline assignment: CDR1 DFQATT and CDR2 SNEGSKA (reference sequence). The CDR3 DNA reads TGCAGTGCTAGAGAAAGTGCCAGCGGACCGGCTTTCTTT. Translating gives CSARESASGPAFF.

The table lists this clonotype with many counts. In DNA form, the CDR3 reads TGCAGCGTTGAGTTCCTAGAGCGAACCCAGTACTTC. Translated: CSVEFLERTQYF. The V gene is TRBV29-1, the J gene TRBJ2-5; D unresolved. Germline values: CDR1 SQVTM, CDR2 ANQGSEA. There are 12 residues in the CDR3. V lost 3 bases to trimming and J lost 8 bases, with 13 bases between them.

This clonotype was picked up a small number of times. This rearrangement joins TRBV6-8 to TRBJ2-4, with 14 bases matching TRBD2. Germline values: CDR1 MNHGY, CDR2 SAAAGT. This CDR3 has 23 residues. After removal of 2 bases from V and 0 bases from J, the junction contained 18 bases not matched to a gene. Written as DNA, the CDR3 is TGTGCCAGCAGTTACCTGCCCAAACCGACTAGCGGGAGGGGTGAGATAGCCAAAAACATTCAGTACTTC. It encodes CASSYLPKPTSGRGEIAKNIQYF.

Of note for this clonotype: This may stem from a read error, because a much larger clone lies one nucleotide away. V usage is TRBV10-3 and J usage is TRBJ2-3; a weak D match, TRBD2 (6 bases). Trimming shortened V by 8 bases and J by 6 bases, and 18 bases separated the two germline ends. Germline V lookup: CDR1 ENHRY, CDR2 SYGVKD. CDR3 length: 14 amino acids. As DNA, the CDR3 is TGTGCCATCGGGGCGGCCGGGGGAATGGATACGCAGTATTTT. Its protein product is CAIGAAGGMDTQYF.

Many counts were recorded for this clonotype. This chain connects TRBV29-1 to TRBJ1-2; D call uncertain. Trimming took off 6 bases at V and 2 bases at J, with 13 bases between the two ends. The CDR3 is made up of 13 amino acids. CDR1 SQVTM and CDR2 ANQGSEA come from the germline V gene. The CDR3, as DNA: TGCAGCGTACCGCAGAAGTCAAACTATGGCTACACCTTC. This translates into CSVPQKSNYGYTF.

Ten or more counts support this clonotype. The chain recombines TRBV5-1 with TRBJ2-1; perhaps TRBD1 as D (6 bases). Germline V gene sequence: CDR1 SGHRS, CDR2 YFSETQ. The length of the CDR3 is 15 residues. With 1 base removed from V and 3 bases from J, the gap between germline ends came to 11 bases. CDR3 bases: TGCGCCAGCAGCTTGCTGGACAGCGTCTACAATGAGCAGTTCTTC. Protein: CASSLLDSVYNEQFF. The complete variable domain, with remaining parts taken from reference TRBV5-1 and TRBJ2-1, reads KAGVTQTPRYLIKTRGQQVTLSCSPISGHRSVSWYQQTPGQGLQFLFEYFSETQRNKGNFPGRFSGRQFSNSRSEMNVSTLELGDSALYLCASSLLDSVYNEQFFGPGTRLTVL.

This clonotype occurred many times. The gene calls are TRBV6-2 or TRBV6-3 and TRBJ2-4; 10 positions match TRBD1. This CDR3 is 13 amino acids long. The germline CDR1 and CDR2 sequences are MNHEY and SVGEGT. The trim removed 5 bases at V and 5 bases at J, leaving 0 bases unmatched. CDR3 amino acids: CASSGTGENIQYF. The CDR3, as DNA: TGTGCCAGCAGTGGGACAGGGGAAAACATTCAGTACTTC.

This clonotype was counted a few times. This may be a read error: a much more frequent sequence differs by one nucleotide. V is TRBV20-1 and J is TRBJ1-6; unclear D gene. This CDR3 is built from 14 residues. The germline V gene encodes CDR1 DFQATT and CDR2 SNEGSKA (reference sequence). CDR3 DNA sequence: TGCAGTGCTAGCGGAAAGAGCTATAATTCACCCCCCCACTTT. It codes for CSASGKSYNSPPHF.